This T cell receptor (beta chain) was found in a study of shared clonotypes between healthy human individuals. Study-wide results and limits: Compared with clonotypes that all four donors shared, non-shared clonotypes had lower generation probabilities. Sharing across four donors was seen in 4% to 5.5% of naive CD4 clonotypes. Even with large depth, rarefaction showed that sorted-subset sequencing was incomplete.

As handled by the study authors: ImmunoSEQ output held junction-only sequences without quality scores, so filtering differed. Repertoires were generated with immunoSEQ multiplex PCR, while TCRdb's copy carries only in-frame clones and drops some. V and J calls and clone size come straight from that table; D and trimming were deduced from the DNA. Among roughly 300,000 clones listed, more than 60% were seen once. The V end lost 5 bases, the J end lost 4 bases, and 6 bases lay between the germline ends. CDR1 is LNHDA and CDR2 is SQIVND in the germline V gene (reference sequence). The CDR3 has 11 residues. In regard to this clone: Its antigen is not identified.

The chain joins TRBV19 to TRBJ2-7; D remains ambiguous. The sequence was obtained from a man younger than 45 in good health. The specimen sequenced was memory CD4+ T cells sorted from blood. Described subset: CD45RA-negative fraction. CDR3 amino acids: CASSGEYEQYF. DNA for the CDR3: TGTGCCAGTAGTGGTGAATACGAGCAGTACTTC.